The clone carrying this T cell receptor (beta chain) appeared a few times. This sample stems from a study of cytomegalovirus exposure and HLA in healthy donors. Study-wide background: The study placed 70% to 90% of its approximately 360 genotyped donors in the Caucasian-associated ancestry cluster.

The CDR3 has 15 residues. J gave up 0 bases and V 0 bases, and 0 bases lay outside the gene matches. Germline V lookup: CDR1 MNHNS, CDR2 SASEGT. The study ran its PCR with 60 Vbeta and 13 Jbeta primers. The assay was immunoSEQ multiplex PCR, and TCRdb's table has in-frame clones only and misses some. The table lists more than 90,000 clones, under 80% of them singletons. The material sequenced was PBMCs. This chain joins TRBV6-1 and TRBJ2-3, with 7 bases that match TRBD2. This receptor was identified in a man in his forties in good health and CMV-seronegative. CDR3 coding DNA: TGTGCCAGCAGTGAAGCTAGCGGGAGCACAGATACGCAGTATTTT. It specifies CASSEASGSTDTQYF.